Included here is one T cell receptor beta chain sequence, with context. No antigen is known for it. Assay used: immunoSEQ multiplex PCR; TCRdb lists only in-frame clones, some missing. Here the sample spans around 2,100 clones, roughly 80% being singletons. V lost 6 bases to trimming and J lost 8 bases, with 16 bases between them. Germline V gene lookup returns CDR1 SNHLY and CDR2 FYNNEI. This CDR3 has 14 amino acids. This sample stems from a study of immune cell composition in non-small cell lung cancer. Study-wide background: Lung adenocarcinoma or squamous carcinoma made up most tumours.

Study findings and constraints: 75% of squamous and about 31% of adenocarcinoma cases had tumour-associated clones >0.5%. Overall clonality, unlike maximal tumour-associated clone frequency, did not predict TIL reactivity. Top 10 clone scores and clonality were higher in squamous than adenocarcinoma.

The rearrangement links TRBV2 to TRBJ1-4; perhaps TRBD1 as D (5 bases). The origin of this receptor is a human donor with non-small cell lung cancer. The sample comprised lung tumor tissue. CDR3 bases: TGTGCCAGCAGGCAGGGTACAGGTTCAGAAAAACTGTTTTTT. This codes for CASRQGTGSEKLFF.